The entry below gives a single T cell receptor beta chain sequence along with its context. Ten or more counts support this clonotype. No cognate antigen has been identified for it. The input lacks base qualities; no much larger clone sits a single base away. This record belongs to a study of regulatory T cells in long-lasting Graves disease (dated by TCRdb to the early 2020s). As for the study more broadly: Antithyroid drugs had been taken for less than 3 months by newly diagnosed Graves' disease patients. Peripheral blood TCR sequencing and RNA sequencing compared persistent Graves' disease patients with newly diagnosed Graves' disease patients. The study took place in China and was registered as a clinical trial. A total of some 33 samples were covered by TCR sequencing, comprising approximately 13 persistent and 20 or so newly diagnosed Graves' disease patients.

The investigation overall reported the following: Because the primary lesion, thyroid tissue, could not be accessed, the study looked at peripheral blood alone. TRBV28, TRBJ1-2 and TRBJ2-5 were preferentially used in persistent disease, while TRBV20-1 and TRBJ2-1 were favored in newly diagnosed disease. Only the TCR beta chain was sequenced and analyzed. More public clonotypes were shared among persistent patients (roughly 2,900) than among newly diagnosed patients (more than 900). Compared with newly diagnosed patients, patients with persistent Graves' disease had lower TCR Shannon entropy and fewer highly expanded clones, which suggests clonal expansion. The authors noted that the small sample size was a limitation that may lower accuracy.

The library was generated by multiplex PCR. Reads for this sample came from an Illumina HiSeq 4000. iRepertoire HTBI primers and Arm-PCR amplification of CDR3 regions were used to construct TCR beta libraries. Gel purification was performed on PCR products prior to sequencing. In the original analysis: Gene usage analysis of CDR3 amino acid clonotypes used the 62 TRBV and around 14 TRBJ segments found across samples. Filtered high-quality paired reads were merged into contigs using COPE and FqMerger. BLAST was used to align contigs to IMGT TRBV, TRBD and TRBJ reference genes, with CDR3 defined following IMGT. Clonotypes above 0.1% frequency were classified as highly expanded clones. Shannon entropy served as the measure of repertoire diversity, while the Gini coefficient captured V-J evenness. Public clonotypes were defined as clonotypes shared by more than one individual. The public reads were reanalyzed by TCRdb: fastp trimming at Q25, MiXCR alignment, in-frame beta chains only. Rows with a matching CDR3 protein are joined into one entry that keeps the most common DNA and genes. TCRdb assigned the V and J calls; the authors' analysis was not used. The sample table shows approximately 490,000 distinct CDR3 sequences, and roughly 16% are seen once. The top ten clones comprise less than 15% of the sample.

Per the germline V gene, ENHRY is the CDR1 and SYGVKD is the CDR2. V gives up 6 bases and J gives up 3 bases, and the segment between their germline ends measures 14 bases. The CDR3 goes from the cysteine to the phenylalanine over 14 residues. This entry keeps only the CDR3 DNA: 42 bases, framed from base 1. The time point label corresponds to: newly diagnosed GD, antithyroid drugs for less than 3 months. For both TCR sequencing and RNA sequencing, RNA was extracted from PBMCs using TRIzol. The diagnosis of Graves' disease was made according to American Thyroid Association guidelines. Patients were recruited from an endocrinology department in Xi'an, China. From each patient, nine milliliters of peripheral blood was collected into an EDTA anticoagulant tube. Ficoll Paque Plus density gradient separation was used to isolate PBMCs, and no further T cell sorting was done. An Agilent 2100 Bioanalyzer and agarose gel were used to assess RNA quality, and a NanoDrop 2000 was used to measure RNA concentration.

Separately, the same data were catalogued under a study of T cells in Graves' hyperthyroidism and ophthalmopathy. Per that second paper: A patient counted as having stable Graves' hyperthyroidism if no progression to ophthalmopathy occurred over 18 months of follow-up. Hyperthyroidism patients were aged 18 to 65 years and newly diagnosed, with disease duration of less than 2 months. The study excluded patients with uncontrolled infections, other autoimmune diseases, pregnancy or lactation. Diagnoses were established on the basis of clinical symptoms, serum thyroxine and TRAb, thyroid ultrasound, and orbital computed tomography. The TCR CDR3 was subjected to a first round of RT-PCR using the HTBI primer set and the Qiagen OneStep RT-PCR kit. Most expanded thyroid clonotypes (frequency above 0.001) were also found in blood, which suggests that blood repertoires may mirror thyroid immune responses. In cross-validation, a model built on a 13 V-J signature told ophthalmopathy apart from stable hyperthyroidism with approximately 90% sensitivity and roughly 81% specificity, and in testing the same model reached 80%/75%. In validation, the model predicted progression to ophthalmopathy with 60% to 71% sensitivity and around 72% specificity, a median of around six months before onset. A discovery cohort of fewer than 110 patients, approximately 45 with Graves' ophthalmopathy and about 60 with stable Graves' hyperthyroidism, was used to find distinguishing TCR V-J signatures. Prospective prediction of ophthalmopathy was tested in an independent validation cohort consisting of under 20 hyperthyroidism patients and 15 or so patients who later progressed to ophthalmopathy. For training and testing, the roughly 97 patients in the discovery cohort were randomly divided in a 7:3 ratio. Thyroid tissue and blood T-cell repertoires from over 5 Graves' hyperthyroidism patients were also compared in the study. Once sampling was done, hyperthyroidism patients were given methimazole at a starting dose of 30 mg daily, whereas ophthalmopathy patients were given high-dose intravenous methylprednisolone. A second multiplex PCR round built the libraries, followed by size selection and purification. Paired-end sequencing of the libraries was performed with 100 bp reads on an Illumina HiSeq2000. Raw data were processed with SOAPnuke, discarding reads with adapters, uncalled bases, mean Phred below 15, or no exact constant-primer or identifier match. High-quality paired reads were merged using COPE v1.2.5, and each unique nucleotide sequence was defined as a clonotype. MiTCR v1.1 was used to align clonotypes to the IMGT TRBV, TRBD and TRBJ reference segments. The analysis was restricted to V-J combinations with a frequency above 0.0001, which together covered approximately 99% of the repertoires. A TCS score was defined as the ratio of F50 (clonal expansion) to E x V (chaos), with BLOSUM62-based TCRdist applied between CDR3 peptides within each V-J. Welch's t-statistics and random forest reduced fewer than 550 V-J features to 13, which were used in a naive Bayes classifier (R e1071). No statistical method was used to fix the sample size in advance, and group allocation was not hidden from the investigators. The paper describes TCR Vbeta CDR3 sequencing of roughly 130 peripheral blood samples, made up of fewer than 50 ophthalmopathy patients, around 73 hyperthyroidism patients and 17 progressor patients.

The receptor's source is a man aged 35 to 55 with Graves disease. Donor details come from another sample of the same person, matched by shared clones. The rearranged chain carries TRBV10-3 and TRBJ1-1; a tentative D match to TRBD1 spans 6 bases. Sequencing used peripheral blood mononuclear cells (PBMCs), obtained at new diagnosis, from a patient treated with antithyroid drugs. The CDR3 is CAISKQGGDTEAFF. The DNA sequence is given as TGTGCCATCAGCAAACAGGGTGGGGACACTGAAGCTTTCTTT.